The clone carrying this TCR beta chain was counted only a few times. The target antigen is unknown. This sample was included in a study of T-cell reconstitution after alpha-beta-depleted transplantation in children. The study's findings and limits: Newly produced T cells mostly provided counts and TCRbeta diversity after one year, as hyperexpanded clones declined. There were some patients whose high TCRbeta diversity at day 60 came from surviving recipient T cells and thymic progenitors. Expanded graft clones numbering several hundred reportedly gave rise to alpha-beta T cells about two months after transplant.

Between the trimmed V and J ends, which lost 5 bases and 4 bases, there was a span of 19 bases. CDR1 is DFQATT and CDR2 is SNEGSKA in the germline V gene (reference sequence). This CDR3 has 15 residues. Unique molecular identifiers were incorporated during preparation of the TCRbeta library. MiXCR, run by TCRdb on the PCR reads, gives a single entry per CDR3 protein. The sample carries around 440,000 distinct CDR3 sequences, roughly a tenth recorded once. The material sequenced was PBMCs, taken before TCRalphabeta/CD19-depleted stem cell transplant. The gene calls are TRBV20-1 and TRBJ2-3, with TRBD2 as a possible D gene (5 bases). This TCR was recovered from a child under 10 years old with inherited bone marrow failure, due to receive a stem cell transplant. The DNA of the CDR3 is TGCAGTGCTCGCAGCCTAGAGACGGAGGCAGATACGCAGTATTTT. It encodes CSARSLETEADTQYF.